The T cell receptor (beta chain) described here comes from a study of cytomegalovirus exposure and HLA in healthy donors. The CDR3 extends over 15 amino acids. With 3 bases clipped from V and 6 bases from J, the junction kept 10 bases outside the gene matches. Germline V gives CDR1 LNHDA, CDR2 SQIVND (reference sequence). The PCR contained 60 Vbeta and 13 Jbeta primers. Here immunoSEQ multiplex PCR was the method, and the copy in TCRdb shows in-frame clones only, minus some. The sample holds around 160,000 clones, over 70% seen once. V is TRBV19 and J is TRBJ1-1; 7 bases align to TRBD1. This TCR was sampled from a male donor in good health and CMV-seropositive. Sequencing used PBMCs. CDR3 sequence reads: CASSIAGTEVAEAFF. The CDR3 DNA is TGTGCCAGTAGTATTGCCGGGACAGAGGTGGCTGAAGCTTTCTTT. The variable domain in full, completed from reference TRBV19 and TRBJ1-1, reads DGGITQSPKYLFRKEGQNVTLSCEQNLNHDAMYWYRQDPGQGLRLIYYSQIVNDFQKGDIAEGYSVSREKKESFPLTVTSAQKNPTAFYLCASSIAGTEVAEAFFGQGTRLTVV.